This passage covers 5 T cell receptor beta chains from one sample sequenced in a study of T cell responses to AZD1222 COVID-19 vaccine (dated by TCRdb to about 2021). Library creation used the immunoSEQ multiplex PCR assay. Not all clones reach the TCRdb copy of this immuneACCESS table, which keeps in-frame sequences only. Checked studies attribute under half of the gap to unresolved V genes and leave the rest unexplained. The sample table records 100,000 to 150,000 clones; 70% to 90% of these occur just once. Of the sample, around 24% is held by the ten largest clones. Reading the label with the study, this specimen's time point is: baseline before first vaccination. The sequenced sample was peripheral blood, obtained on day 0 of AZD1222 vaccination. Every receptor here comes from an adult in good health.

This clone was detected a few times. V is TRBV19 and J is TRBJ1-4, with 10 bases aligning to TRBD1. Per germline, CDR1 LNHDA and CDR2 SQIVND (reference sequence). This CDR3 spans 14 amino acids. V was clipped by 9 bases and J by 4 bases; unmatched bases: 5. The CDR3 DNA follows: TGTGCCAGCCGGGACAGGGGTTATAATGAAAAACTGTTTTTT. This encodes CASRDRGYNEKLFF.

The chain has TRBV5-1 and TRBJ1-4; D is ambiguous. Per the germline V gene, CDR1 is SGHRS and CDR2 is YFSETQ. CDR3 length: 14 residues. V was cut by 1 base and J by 5 bases, with 9 bases left in between. The CDR3 DNA reads as TGCGCCAGCAGCTTGTACGGTCCGAATGAAAAACTGTTTTTT. It is translated as CASSLYGPNEKLFF.

V is TRBV7-9 and J is TRBJ1-6; D is ambiguous. Trimming cost V 3 bases and J 0 bases, with 9 bases left between them. The CDR3 covers 16 residues. Germline lookup yields CDR1 SEHNR and CDR2 FQNEAQ (reference sequence). The DNA of the CDR3 is TGTGCCAGCAGCTTTTCTCCGAGCTCCTATAATTCACCCCTCCACTTT. Translating it yields CASSFSPSSYNSPLHF.

The V and J genes are TRBV19 and TRBJ2-1; D is possibly TRBD2 (6 bases). This CDR3 is 20 amino acids long. The V gene's germline CDR1 is LNHDA and CDR2 SQIVND (reference sequence). V lost 4 bases, J lost 1 base, and 26 bases lay in between. CDR3 region: CASSRGLSTPDVWSYNEQFF. Written as DNA, the CDR3 is TGTGCCAGTAGTAGGGGACTTTCCACTCCCGACGTCTGGTCCTACAATGAGCAGTTCTTC.

The chain recombines TRBV2 with TRBJ1-1; D perhaps matches TRBD1 (6 bases). Germline V gives CDR1 SNHLY, CDR2 FYNNEI. The ends were cut back, 5 bases at V and 1 base at J, with 14 bases in the middle. The CDR3 covers 15 residues. The CDR3 region is CASSYSGTKNTEAFF. The CDR3 coding sequence is TGTGCCAGCAGTTACTCCGGGACAAAGAACACTGAAGCTTTCTTT.